These T cell receptor beta chains were read from a single sample in a study of healthy donors' naive CD4 and CD8 T cells. TCRdb re-called the reads with MiXCR, one entry per CDR3 protein. The top ten hold roughly 2.3% of the sample, which has approximately 200,000 distinct CDR3 sequences, 74% seen once. Sequencing was carried out using naive CD4+ and CD8+ T cells sorted from blood, pooled from several donors. These receptors were obtained from a pool of human donors in good health; the sample pools cells from several healthy donors. Both conserved end residues are part of each CDR3. A D gene is named only where the DNA matches it firmly. Clone size is not always given. Where it is, it says once, few, many or a class for expanded clones.

cdr3_nt cdr3_aa v_call d_call clone_size j_call
TGTGCCAGCAGTTCGCCAGGCTCCTATGGCTACACCTTC CASSSPGSYGYTF TRBV6-6 NA NA TRBJ1-2
TGTGCCAGCAGCGCGCGGACTAGCGGGAGAGGGTATGAGCAGTTCTTC CASSARTSGRGYEQFF TRBV13 TRBD2 NA TRBJ2-1
TGCAGCGTTGAAAGAATGGGCAGGTCCGGAGAAGCTTTCTTT CSVERMGRSGEAFF TRBV29-1 NA few TRBJ1-1
TGTGCCACCAGTGAGGCGGGACTCATGGCGGATACGCAGTATTTT CATSEAGLMADTQYF TRBV24-1 NA NA TRBJ2-3
TGTGCCAGCAGCTCGACAGGGGACGGGAACACTGAAGCTTTCTTT CASSSTGDGNTEAFF TRBV5-4 TRBD1 few TRBJ1-1
TGCGCCAGCAGCTTGGAAGGCCCCGGAGAGACCCAGTACTTC CASSLEGPGETQYF TRBV5-1 NA NA TRBJ2-5
TGTGCCATCAGTGAGGGCTCCAGCTCCTACGAGCAGTACTTC CAISEGSSSYEQYF TRBV10-3 NA NA TRBJ2-7
TGTGCCAGCAGTTACGTGTCGGACCAAGAGACCCAGTACTTC CASSYVSDQETQYF TRBV6-2/TRBV6-3 NA NA TRBJ2-5
TGTGCCAGCAGTTACTCGAACAGTCTGGAGACCCAGTACTTC CASSYSNSLETQYF TRBV6-5 NA NA TRBJ2-5
TGTGCCAGTAGCCCCGAGGGGCCCTACGAGCAGTACTTC CASSPEGPYEQYF TRBV19 NA once TRBJ2-7
TGTGCCAGCAGCTTACTTCAGGGCGAGCAGTACTTC CASSLLQGEQYF TRBV11-2 NA NA TRBJ2-7
TGCAGCGTTCTAACAGAGACCGGGGAGCTGTTTTTT CSVLTETGELFF TRBV29-1 NA NA TRBJ2-2
TGTGCCAGTAGTGTGGGGTTCCGTCAGTCCTACGAGCAGTACTTC CASSVGFRQSYEQYF TRBV19 NA NA TRBJ2-7
TGTGCCAGCAGCTATTTGTACGAGCAGTACTTC CASSYLYEQYF TRBV11-3 NA NA TRBJ2-7
TGCAGCGTTTCCGACAGGCTGAACACTGAAGCTTTCTTT CSVSDRLNTEAFF TRBV29-1 NA NA TRBJ1-1
TGCAGCGTTGAAGCTAGTAATGAAGGGGTGGACAATGAGCAGTTCTTC CSVEASNEGVDNEQFF TRBV29-1 NA NA TRBJ2-1
TGTGCCAGTAGTATAATAGGACAGGGACGCGATGAGCAGTTCTTC CASSIIGQGRDEQFF TRBV19 TRBD1 few TRBJ2-1
TGCAGCGTTGAAGATGAAGGGAGGAGACCTTACAATGAGCAGTTCTTC CSVEDEGRRPYNEQFF TRBV29-1 NA NA TRBJ2-1
TGTGCCAGCAGTCTGGCCCGCCTTACCACAGATACGCAGTATTTT CASSLARLTTDTQYF TRBV12-3/TRBV12-4 NA NA TRBJ2-3
TGTGCCAGCAGTGAATCGCGCCCTATGAGTGAAAAACTGTTTTTT CASSESRPMSEKLFF TRBV25-1 NA few TRBJ1-4